This T cell receptor beta chain derives from a study of shared clonotypes between healthy human individuals. Broader study findings: Estimated clonotype richness was generally higher in naive than memory subsets.

A deep-level run was used for the assay. Generated by immunoSEQ multiplex PCR, the TCRdb table keeps only in-frame clones and is missing some. Among some 630,000 clones listed, about 78% were seen once. It was into CD45RA+ naive and CD45RA-negative memory subsets that the CD4+ cells were split. As regards this clone: Its target is unknown.

Material for sequencing was memory CD4+ T cells sorted from blood. Stated subset: CD45RA-negative fraction. The clonotype was recovered from a woman between 25 and 40 years old in good health.

The CDR3 here is CSVPTGGNTIYF. The CDR3, as DNA: TGCAGCGTTCCCACGGGGGGAAACACCATATATTTT. The V and J genes are TRBV29-1 and TRBJ1-3; D not certain. The CDR3 is 12 residues long. The V and J ends lost 5 bases and 4 bases respectively, with 9 bases between them. Germline V gene lookup returns CDR1 SQVTM and CDR2 ANQGSEA.